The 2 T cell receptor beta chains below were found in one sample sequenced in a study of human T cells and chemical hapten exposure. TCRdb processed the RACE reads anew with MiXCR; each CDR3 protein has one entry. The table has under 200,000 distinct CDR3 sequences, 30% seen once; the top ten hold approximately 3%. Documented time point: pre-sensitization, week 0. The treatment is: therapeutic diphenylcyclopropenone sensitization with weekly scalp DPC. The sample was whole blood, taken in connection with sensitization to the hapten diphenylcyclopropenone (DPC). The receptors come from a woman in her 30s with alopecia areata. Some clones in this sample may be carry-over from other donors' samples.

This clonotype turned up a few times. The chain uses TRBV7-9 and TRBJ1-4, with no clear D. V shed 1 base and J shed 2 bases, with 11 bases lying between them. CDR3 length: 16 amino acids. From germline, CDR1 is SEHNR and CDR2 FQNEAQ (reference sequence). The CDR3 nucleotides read TGTGCCAGCAGCTTAGTCGGGGAGCGGACTAATGAAAAACTGTTTTTT. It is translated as CASSLVGERTNEKLFF.

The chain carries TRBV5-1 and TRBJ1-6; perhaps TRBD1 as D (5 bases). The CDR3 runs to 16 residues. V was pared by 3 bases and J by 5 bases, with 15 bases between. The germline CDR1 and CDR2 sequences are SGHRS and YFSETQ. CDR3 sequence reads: CASSSPGTGNNSPLHF. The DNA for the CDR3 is TGCGCCAGCAGCTCGCCCGGGACGGGGAATAATTCACCCCTCCACTTT.